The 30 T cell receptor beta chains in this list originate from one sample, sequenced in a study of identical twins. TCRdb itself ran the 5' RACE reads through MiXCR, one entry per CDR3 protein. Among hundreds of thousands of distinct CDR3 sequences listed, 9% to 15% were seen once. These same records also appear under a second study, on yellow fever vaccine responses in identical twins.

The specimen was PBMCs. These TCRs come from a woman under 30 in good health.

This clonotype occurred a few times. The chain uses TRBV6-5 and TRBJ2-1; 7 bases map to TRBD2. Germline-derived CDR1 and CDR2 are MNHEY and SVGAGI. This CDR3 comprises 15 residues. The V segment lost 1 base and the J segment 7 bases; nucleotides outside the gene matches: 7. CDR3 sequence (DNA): TGTGCCAGCAGTTACTGGGACTACCAACGAAATGAGCAGTTCTTC. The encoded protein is CASSYWDYQRNEQFF.

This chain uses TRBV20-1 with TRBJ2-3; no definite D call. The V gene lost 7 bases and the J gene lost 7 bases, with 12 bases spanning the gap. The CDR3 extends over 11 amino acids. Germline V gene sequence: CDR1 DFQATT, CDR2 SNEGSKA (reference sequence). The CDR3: CSVAYGHTQYF. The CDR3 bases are TGCAGTGTCGCTTATGGTCATACGCAGTATTTT.

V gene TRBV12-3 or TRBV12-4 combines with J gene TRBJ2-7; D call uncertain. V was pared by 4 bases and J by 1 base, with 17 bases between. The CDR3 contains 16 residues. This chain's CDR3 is CASSYPTLQNSYEQYF. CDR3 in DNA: TGTGCCAGCAGTTATCCAACCCTTCAGAATTCCTACGAGCAGTACTTC.

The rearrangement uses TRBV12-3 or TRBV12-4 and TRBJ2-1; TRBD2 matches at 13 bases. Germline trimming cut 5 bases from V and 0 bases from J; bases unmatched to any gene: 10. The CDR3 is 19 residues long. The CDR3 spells CASSREITSGRVSYNEQFF. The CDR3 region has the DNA TGTGCCAGCAGTAGAGAGATTACTAGCGGGAGGGTCTCCTACAATGAGCAGTTCTTC.

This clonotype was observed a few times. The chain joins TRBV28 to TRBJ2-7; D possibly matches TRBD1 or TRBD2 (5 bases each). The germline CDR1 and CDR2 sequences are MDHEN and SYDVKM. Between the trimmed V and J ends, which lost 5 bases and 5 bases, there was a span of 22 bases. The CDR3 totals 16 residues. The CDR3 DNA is TGTGCCAGCAGTCGTCCCACCGGGACGGGATCCCACGAGCAGTACTTC. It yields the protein CASSRPTGTGSHEQYF.

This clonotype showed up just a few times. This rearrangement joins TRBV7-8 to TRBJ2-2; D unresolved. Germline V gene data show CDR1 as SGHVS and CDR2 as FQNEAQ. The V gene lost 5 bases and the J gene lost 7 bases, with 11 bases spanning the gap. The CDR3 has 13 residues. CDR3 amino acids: CASSGLPGGELFF. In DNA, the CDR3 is TGTGCCAGCAGCGGGTTGCCGGGCGGGGAGCTGTTTTTT.

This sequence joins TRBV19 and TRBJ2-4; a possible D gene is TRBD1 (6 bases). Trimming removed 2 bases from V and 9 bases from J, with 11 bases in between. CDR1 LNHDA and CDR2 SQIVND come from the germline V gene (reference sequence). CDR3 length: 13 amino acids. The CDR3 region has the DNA TGTGCCAGTAGTATACTGGGGGCGGGCATTCAGTACTTC. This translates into CASSILGAGIQYF.

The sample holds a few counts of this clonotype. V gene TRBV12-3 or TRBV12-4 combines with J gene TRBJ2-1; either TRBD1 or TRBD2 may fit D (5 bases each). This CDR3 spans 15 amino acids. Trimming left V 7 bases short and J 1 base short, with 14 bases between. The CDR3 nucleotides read TGTGCCAGCACCCCGGTCGAGGGGTCCTACAATGAGCAGTTCTTC. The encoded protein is CASTPVEGSYNEQFF.

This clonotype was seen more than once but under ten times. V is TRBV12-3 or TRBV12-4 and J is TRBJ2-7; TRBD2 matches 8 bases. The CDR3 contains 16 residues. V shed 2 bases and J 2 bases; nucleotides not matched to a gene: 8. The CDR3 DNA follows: TGTGCCAGCAGTTTAAAGCGGGGGCTTCTCGCCTACGAGCAGTACGTC. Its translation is CASSLKRGLLAYEQYV.

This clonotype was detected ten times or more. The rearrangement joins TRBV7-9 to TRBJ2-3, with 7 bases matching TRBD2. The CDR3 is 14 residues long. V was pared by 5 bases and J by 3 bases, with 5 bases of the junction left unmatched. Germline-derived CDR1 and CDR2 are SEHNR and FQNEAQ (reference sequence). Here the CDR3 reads CASSPREATDTQYF. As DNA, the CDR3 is TGTGCCAGCAGCCCCCGGGAGGCTACAGATACGCAGTATTTT. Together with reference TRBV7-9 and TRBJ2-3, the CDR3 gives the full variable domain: DTGVSQNPRHKITKRGQNVTFRCDPISEHNRLYWYRQTLGQGPEFLTYFQNEAQLEKSRLLSDRFSAERPKGSFSTLEIQRTEQGDSAMYLCASSPREATDTQYFGPGTRLTVL.

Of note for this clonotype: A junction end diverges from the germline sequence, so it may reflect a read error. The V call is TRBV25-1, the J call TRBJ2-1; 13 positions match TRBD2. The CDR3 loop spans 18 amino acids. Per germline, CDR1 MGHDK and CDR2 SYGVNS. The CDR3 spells CASSELLAGGPSGNEQLF. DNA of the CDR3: TGTGCCAGCAGTGAATTACTAGCGGGAGGGCCTTCTGGCAATGAGCAGCTCTTC.

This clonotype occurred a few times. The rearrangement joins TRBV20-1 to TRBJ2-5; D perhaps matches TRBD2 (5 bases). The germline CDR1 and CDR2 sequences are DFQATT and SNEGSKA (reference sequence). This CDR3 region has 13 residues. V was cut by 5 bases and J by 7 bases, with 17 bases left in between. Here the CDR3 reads CSAPPPTRGTQYF. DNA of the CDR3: TGCAGTGCTCCGCCCCCGACCCGGGGGACCCAGTACTTC.

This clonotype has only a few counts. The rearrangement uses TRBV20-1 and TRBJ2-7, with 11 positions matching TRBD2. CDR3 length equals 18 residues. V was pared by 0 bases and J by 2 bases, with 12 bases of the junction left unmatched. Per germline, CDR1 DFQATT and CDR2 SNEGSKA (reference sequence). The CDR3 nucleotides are TGCAGTGCTAGAGATCATGTGACTAGCGGGATCGGTGCCTACGAGCAGTACTTC. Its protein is CSARDHVTSGIGAYEQYF.

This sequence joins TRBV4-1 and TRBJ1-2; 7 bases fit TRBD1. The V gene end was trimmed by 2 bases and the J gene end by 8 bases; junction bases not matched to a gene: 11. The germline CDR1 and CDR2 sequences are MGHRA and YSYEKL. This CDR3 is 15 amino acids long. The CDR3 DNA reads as TGCGCCAGCAGCCAACGACGACAGGGTTCCTTCGGCTACACCTTC. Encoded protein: CASSQRRQGSFGYTF.

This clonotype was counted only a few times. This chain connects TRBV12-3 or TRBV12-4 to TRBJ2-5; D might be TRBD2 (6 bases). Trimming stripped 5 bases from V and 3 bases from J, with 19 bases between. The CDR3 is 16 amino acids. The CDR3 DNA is TGTGCCAGCAGTCAAAAACCCCGGGAGTCAAAAGAGACCCAGTACTTC. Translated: CASSQKPRESKETQYF.

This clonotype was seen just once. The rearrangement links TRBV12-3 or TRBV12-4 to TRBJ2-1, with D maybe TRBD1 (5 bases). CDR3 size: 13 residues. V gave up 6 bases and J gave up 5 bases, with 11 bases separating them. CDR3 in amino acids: CASRPTVHNEQFF. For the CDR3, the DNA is TGTGCCAGCAGACCGACAGTCCACAATGAGCAGTTCTTC.

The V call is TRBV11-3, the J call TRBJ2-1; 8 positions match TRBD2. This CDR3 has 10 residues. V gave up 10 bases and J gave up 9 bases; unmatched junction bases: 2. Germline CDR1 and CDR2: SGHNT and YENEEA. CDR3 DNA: TGTGCCACCGGGGGGGGTGAGCAGTTCTTC. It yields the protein CATGGGEQFF.

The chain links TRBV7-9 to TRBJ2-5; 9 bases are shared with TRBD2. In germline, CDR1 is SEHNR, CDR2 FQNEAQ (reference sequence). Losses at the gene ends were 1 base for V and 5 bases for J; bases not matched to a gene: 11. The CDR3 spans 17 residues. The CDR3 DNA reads TGTGCCAGCAGCTTAGGAGCGGGGGGAACCTACTGGGAGACCCAGTACTTC. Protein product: CASSLGAGGTYWETQYF.

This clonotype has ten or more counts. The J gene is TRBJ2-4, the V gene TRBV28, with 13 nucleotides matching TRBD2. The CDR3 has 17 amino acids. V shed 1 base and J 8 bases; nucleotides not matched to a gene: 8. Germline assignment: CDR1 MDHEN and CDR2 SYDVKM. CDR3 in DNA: TGTGCCAGCAGTTTATTGACTAGCGGGAGGAGGAGTGACATTCAGTACTTC. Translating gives CASSLLTSGRRSDIQYF.

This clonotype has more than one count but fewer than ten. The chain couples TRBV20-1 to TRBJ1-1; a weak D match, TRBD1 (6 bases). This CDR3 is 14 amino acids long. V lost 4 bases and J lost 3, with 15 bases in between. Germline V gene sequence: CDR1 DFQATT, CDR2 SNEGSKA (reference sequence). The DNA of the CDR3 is TGCAGTGCTAAGACTCAGGACAGAGACACTGAAGCTTTCTTT. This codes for CSAKTQDRDTEAFF.

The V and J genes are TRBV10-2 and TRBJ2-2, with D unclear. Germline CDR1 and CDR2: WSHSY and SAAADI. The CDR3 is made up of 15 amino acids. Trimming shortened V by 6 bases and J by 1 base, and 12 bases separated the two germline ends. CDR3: CASRDDWRNTGELFF. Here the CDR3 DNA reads TGCGCCAGCAGGGATGACTGGCGGAACACCGGGGAGCTGTTTTTT.

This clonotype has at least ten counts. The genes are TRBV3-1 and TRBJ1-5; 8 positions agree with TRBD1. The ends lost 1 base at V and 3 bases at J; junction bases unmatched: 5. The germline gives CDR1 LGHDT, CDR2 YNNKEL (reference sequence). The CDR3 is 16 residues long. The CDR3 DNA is TGTGCCAGCAGCCAAGCGGGGACAGGTTACAATCAGCCCCAGCATTTT. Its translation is CASSQAGTGYNQPQHF.

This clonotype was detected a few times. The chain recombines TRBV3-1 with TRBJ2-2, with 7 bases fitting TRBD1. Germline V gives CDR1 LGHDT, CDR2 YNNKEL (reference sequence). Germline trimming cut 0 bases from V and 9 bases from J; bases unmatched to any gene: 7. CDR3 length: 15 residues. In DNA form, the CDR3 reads TGTGCCAGCAGCCAAGATTGGAGCAGGGGGTGGGAGCTGTTTTTT. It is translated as CASSQDWSRGWELFF.

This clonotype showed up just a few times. The CDR3 DNA reads as TGTGCCAGCAGTTGGAAAGGGACAGCCGGTATTCGGACCCAGTACTTC. Translating it yields CASSWKGTAGIRTQYF. The chain has TRBV6-2 or TRBV6-3 and TRBJ2-5; 7 bases map to TRBD1. This CDR3 is built from 16 residues. Germline CDR1 is MNHEY and CDR2 is SVGEGT. V lost 4 bases to trimming and J lost 7 bases; unmatched junction nucleotides: 15.

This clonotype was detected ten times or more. CDR3 protein: CSAIYSNQPQHF. CDR3 DNA sequence: TGCAGTGCTATCTATAGCAATCAGCCCCAGCATTTT. The chain recombines TRBV20-1 with TRBJ1-5; no definite D call. The CDR3 is made up of 12 amino acids. V was shortened by 4 bases and J by 0 bases, with 4 bases between the two germline ends. Germline CDR1 reads DFQATT; CDR2 reads SNEGSKA (reference sequence).

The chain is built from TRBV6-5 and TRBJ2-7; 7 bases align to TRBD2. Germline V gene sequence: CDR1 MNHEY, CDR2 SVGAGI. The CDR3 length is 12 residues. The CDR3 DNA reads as TGTGCCAGCAGTCCCCGCAGCGGGGAGCTGTACGTC. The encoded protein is CASSPRSGELYV.

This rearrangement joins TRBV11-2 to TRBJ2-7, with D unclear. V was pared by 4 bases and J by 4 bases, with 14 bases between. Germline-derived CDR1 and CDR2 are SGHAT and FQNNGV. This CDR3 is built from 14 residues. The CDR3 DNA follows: TGTGCCAGCAGCTCCCGGTCGGTTGAGTACGAGCAGTACGTC. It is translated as CASSSRSVEYEQYV.

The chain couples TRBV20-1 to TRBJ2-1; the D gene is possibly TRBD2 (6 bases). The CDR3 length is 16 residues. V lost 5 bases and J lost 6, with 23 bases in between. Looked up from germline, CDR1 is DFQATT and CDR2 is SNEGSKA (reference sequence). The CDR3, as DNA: TGCAGTGCTCCCGGGACTCTAGTAGTCGGTCGCAATGAGCAGTTCTTC. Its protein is CSAPGTLVVGRNEQFF.

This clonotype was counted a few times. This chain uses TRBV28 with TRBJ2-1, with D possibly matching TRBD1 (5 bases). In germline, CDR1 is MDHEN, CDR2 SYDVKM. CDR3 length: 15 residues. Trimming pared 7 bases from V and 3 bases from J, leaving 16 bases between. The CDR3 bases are TGTGCCAGCATAGGGCTAAAGGGGTTCTACAATGAGCAGTTCTTC. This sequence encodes CASIGLKGFYNEQFF.

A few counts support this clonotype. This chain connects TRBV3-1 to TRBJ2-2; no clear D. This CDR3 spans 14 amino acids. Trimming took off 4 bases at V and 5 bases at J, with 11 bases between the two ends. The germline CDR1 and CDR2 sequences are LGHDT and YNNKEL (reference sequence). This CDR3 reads CASSLQPGTGELFF. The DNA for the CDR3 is TGTGCCAGCAGCCTCCAACCCGGTACCGGGGAGCTGTTTTTT. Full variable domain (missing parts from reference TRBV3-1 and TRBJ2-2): DTAVSQTPKYLVTQMGNDKSIKCEQNLGHDTMYWYKQDSKKFLKIMFSYNNKELIINETVPNRFSPKSPDKAHLNLHINSLELGDSAVYFCASSLQPGTGELFFGEGSRLTVL.